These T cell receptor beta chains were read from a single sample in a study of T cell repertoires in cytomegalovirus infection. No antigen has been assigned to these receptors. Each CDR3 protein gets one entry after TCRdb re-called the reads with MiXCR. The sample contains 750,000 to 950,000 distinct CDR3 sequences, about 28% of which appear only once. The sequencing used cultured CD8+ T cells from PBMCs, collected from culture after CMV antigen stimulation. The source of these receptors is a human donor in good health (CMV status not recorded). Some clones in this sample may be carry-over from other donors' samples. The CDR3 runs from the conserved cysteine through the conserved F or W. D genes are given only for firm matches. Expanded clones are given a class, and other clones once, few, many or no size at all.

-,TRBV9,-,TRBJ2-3,CASSVVSSDTQYF,TGTGCCAGCAGCGTAGTGTCCTCGGATACGCAGTATTTT
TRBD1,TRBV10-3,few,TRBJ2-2,CAISDDRANTGELFF,TGTGCCATCAGTGACGACAGGGCGAACACCGGGGAGCTGTTTTTT
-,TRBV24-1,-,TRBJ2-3,CATSSGTLSTDTQYF,TGTGCCACCAGCTCCGGGACACTTAGCACAGATACGCAGTATTTT
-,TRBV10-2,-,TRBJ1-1,CASSEPGGWTEAFF,TGCGCCAGCAGTGAGCCGGGGGGCTGGACTGAAGCTTTCTTT
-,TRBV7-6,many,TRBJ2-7,CASSLGRSYEQYF,TGTGCCAGCAGCTTAGGACGATCCTACGAGCAGTACTTC
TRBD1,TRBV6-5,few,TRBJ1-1,CASRSGQGIFETEAFF,TGTGCCAGCCGGTCCGGACAGGGGATTTTCGAGACTGAAGCTTTCTTT
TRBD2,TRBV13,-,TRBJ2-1,CASSHGLTGGSEQFF,TGTGCCAGCAGCCATGGACTAACGGGGGGGAGTGAGCAGTTCTTC
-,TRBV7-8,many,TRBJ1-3,CASTFPDPAGNTIYF,TGTGCCAGCACCTTCCCGGACCCGGCGGGAAACACCATATATTTT
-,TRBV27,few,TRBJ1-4,CASSLVQGGEKLFF,TGTGCCAGCAGTTTAGTACAGGGAGGTGAAAAACTGTTTTTT
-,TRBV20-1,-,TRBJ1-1,CSARDRGDPRGNTEAFF,TGCAGTGCTAGAGATCGGGGGGACCCTCGAGGAAACACTGAAGCTTTCTTT
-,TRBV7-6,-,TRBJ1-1,CASSLGGTVNTEAFF,TGTGCCAGCAGCTTAGGGGGGACGGTGAACACTGAAGCTTTCTTT
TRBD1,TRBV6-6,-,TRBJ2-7,CASSGQGSGEQYF,TGTGCCAGCAGCGGACAGGGGTCCGGCGAGCAGTACTTC
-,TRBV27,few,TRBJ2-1,CASRTPGSYNEQFF,TGTGCCAGCAGGACGCCGGGATCCTACAATGAGCAGTTCTTC
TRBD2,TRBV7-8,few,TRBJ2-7,CASSPLAEPYEQYF,TGTGCCAGCAGTCCTCTAGCGGAACCCTACGAGCAGTACTTC
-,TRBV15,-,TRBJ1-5,CATSRDLGRVQPQHF,TGTGCCACCAGCAGAGATCTCGGCAGGGTTCAGCCCCAGCATTTT
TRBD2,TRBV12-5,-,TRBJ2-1,CASGLGGGSYNEQFF,TGTGCTAGTGGTTTAGGCGGGGGGTCCTACAATGAGCAGTTCTTC
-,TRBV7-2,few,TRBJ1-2,CASSLSTADYGYTF,TGTGCCAGCAGCTTATCTACAGCTGACTATGGCTACACCTTC
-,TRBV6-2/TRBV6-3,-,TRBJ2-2,CASSYVLRSLNTGELFF,TGTGCCAGCAGTTACGTTCTGAGGAGTCTGAACACCGGGGAGCTGTTTTTT
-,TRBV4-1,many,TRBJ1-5,CASSQEPSTIDQPQHF,TGCGCCAGCAGCCAAGAGCCCAGTACTATCGATCAGCCCCAGCATTTT
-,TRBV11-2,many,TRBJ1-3,CASSSYGALGNTIYF,TGTGCCAGCAGCTCTTATGGGGCTCTCGGAAACACCATATATTTT
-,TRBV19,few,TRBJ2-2,CASSIGPMNTGELFF,TGTGCCAGTAGTATCGGACCGATGAACACCGGGGAGCTGTTTTTT
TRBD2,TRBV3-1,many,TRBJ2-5,CASSQGSAGDSYQETQYF,TGTGCCAGCAGCCAAGGCTCAGCGGGGGACTCATACCAAGAGACCCAGTACTTC
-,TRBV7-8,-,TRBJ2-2,CASSLAWEGEMAGELFF,TGTGCCAGCAGCTTAGCGTGGGAAGGGGAAATGGCCGGGGAGCTGTTTTTT
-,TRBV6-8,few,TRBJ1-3,CASNQMRDTIYF,TGTGCCAGCAACCAAATGAGAGACACCATATATTTT
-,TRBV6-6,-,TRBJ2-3,CASSFSGDTQYF,TGTGCCAGCAGTTTTAGCGGAGATACGCAGTATTTT
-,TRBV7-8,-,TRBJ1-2,CASKSGPAYNGYTF,TGTGCCAGCAAATCGGGACCCGCTTATAATGGCTACACCTTC
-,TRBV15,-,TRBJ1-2,CATSRDRSLYGYTF,TGTGCCACCAGCAGAGATCGCAGTCTCTATGGCTACACCTTC
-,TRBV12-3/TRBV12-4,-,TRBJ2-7,CASTTGLFEQYF,TGTGCCAGCACCACAGGGTTATTCGAGCAGTACTTC
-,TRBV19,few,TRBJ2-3,CASSRGLIDTQYF,TGTGCCAGTAGTAGGGGTCTGATTGATACGCAGTATTTT
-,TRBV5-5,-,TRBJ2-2,CASGRRGPTGELFF,TGTGCCAGCGGGCGCCGGGGGCCCACCGGGGAGCTGTTTTTT
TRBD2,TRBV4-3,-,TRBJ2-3,CASSQDWRGGPVDMQYF,TGCGCCAGCAGCCAAGATTGGCGGGGGGGCCCCGTAGATATGCAGTATTTT
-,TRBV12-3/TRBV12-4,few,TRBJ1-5,CASSGDTNQPQHF,TGTGCCAGCAGCGGCGACACCAATCAGCCCCAGCATTTT
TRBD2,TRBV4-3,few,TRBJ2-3,CASSPLGGGGSHADTQYF,TGCGCCAGCAGCCCCCTAGGCGGCGGGGGGAGTCATGCAGATACGCAGTATTTT
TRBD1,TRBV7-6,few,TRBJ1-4,CASSTTGQGDEKLFF,TGTGCCAGCAGCACGACGGGACAGGGAGATGAAAAACTGTTTTTT
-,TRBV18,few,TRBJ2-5,CASSPNFDETQYF,TGTGCCAGCTCACCAAATTTCGACGAGACCCAGTACTTC
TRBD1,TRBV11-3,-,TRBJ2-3,CASSLGTGAPDTQYF,TGTGCCAGCAGCTTAGGGACAGGGGCCCCCGATACGCAGTATTTT
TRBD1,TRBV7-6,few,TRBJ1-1,CASSGTGVTEAFF,TGTGCCAGCTCCGGGACAGGGGTGACTGAAGCTTTCTTT
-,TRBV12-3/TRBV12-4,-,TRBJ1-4,CASSLKRRVGEKLFF,TGTGCCAGCAGTTTAAAACGCAGGGTGGGTGAAAAACTGTTTTTT
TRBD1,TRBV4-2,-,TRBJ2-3,CASSLRTGSEPSTDTQYF,TGTGCCAGCAGCCTTAGGACAGGGAGCGAACCTAGCACAGATACGCAGTATTTT
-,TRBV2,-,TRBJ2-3,CASSEGLAGWTDTQYF,TGTGCCAGCAGTGAAGGCCTGGCGGGGTGGACAGATACGCAGTATTTT
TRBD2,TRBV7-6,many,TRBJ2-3,CASSLPLAGGITDTQYF,TGTGCCAGCAGCTTACCCCTAGCGGGGGGCATCACAGATACGCAGTATTTT
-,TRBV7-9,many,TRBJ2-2,CATAQGSTGELFF,TGTGCCACCGCCCAGGGGAGCACCGGGGAGCTGTTTTTT
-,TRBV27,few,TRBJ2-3,CASTGGLRDTQYF,TGTGCCAGCACCGGAGGACTGCGGGATACGCAGTATTTT
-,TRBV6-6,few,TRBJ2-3,CASSPGISADTQYF,TGTGCCAGCAGCCCAGGGATTTCAGCCGATACGCAGTATTTT
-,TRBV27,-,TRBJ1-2,CASSLIGDQFYGYTF,TGTGCCAGCAGCCTTATCGGTGACCAATTCTATGGCTACACCTTC
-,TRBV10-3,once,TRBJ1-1,CAISQDNTEAFF,TGTGCCATCAGTCAGGATAATACTGAAGCTTTCTTT
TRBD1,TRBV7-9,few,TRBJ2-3,CASSSPGQALTDTQYF,TGTGCCAGCAGCTCGCCGGGACAGGCACTCACAGATACGCAGTATTTT
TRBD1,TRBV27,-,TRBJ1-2,CASSERRRDSNYTF,TGTGCCAGCAGTGAGCGTAGGCGGGACAGTAACTACACCTTC
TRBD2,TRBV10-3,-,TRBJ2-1,CAIAGTSGFYNEQFF,TGTGCCATCGCTGGGACTAGCGGATTTTACAATGAGCAGTTCTTC
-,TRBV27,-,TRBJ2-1,CASSSPAVWVRGVVNEQFF,TGTGCCAGCAGTTCTCCAGCAGTTTGGGTTCGGGGAGTAGTCAATGAGCAGTTCTTC
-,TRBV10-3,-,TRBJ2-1,CAITRTGNEQFF,TGTGCCATTACCCGGACGGGAAATGAGCAGTTCTTC
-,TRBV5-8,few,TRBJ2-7,CASPRGGVEDEQYF,TGTGCCAGCCCCAGGGGGGGGGTAGAAGACGAGCAGTACTTC
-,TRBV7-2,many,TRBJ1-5,CASSTGGYSNQPQHF,TGTGCCAGCAGCACCGGCGGCTATAGCAATCAGCCCCAGCATTTT
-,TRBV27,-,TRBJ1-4,CASSLRGRPNEKLFF,TGTGCCAGCAGTTTAAGAGGACGGCCCAATGAAAAACTGTTTTTT
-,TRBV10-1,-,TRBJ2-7,CASSEVQTYEQYF,TGCGCCAGCAGTGAAGTACAGACCTACGAGCAGTACTTC
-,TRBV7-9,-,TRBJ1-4,CASSRSGPPGEEKLFF,TGTGCCAGCAGCCGTAGTGGCCCCCCGGGAGAGGAAAAACTGTTTTTT
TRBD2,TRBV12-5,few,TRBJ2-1,CATTSGGYEQFF,TGTGCTACGACTAGCGGGGGTTATGAGCAGTTCTTC